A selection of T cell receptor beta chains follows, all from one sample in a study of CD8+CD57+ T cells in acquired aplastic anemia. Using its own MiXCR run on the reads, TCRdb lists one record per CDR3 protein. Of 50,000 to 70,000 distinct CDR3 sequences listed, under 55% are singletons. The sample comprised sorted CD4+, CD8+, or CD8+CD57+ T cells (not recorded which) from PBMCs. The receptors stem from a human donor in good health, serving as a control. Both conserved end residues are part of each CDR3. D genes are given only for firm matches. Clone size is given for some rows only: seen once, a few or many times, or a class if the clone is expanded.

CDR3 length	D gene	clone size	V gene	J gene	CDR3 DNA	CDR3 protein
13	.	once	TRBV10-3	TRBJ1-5	TGTGCCATCAGTAGGACAGGCAATCAGCCCCAGCATTTT	CAISRTGNQPQHF
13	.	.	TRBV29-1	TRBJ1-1	TGCAGCGGTGAGTTGGGGACGAACACTGAAGCTTTCTTT	CSGELGTNTEAFF
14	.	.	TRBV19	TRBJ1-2	TGTGCCAGTAGTATAGGTCCGGACAGCTATGGCTACACCTTC	CASSIGPDSYGYTF
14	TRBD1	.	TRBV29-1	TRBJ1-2	TGCAGCGTTGAGGACAGGCCAGATAATTATGGCTACACCTTC	CSVEDRPDNYGYTF
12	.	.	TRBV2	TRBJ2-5	TGTGCCAGCGCCCCGGAGGGGGAGACCCAGTACTTC	CASAPEGETQYF
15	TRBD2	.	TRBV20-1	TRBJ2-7	TGCAGGGCTCTAAAAGTTAGCGGGAATATATACGAGCAGTACTTC	CRALKVSGNIYEQYF
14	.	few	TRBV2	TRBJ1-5	TGTGCCAGCATGCGTGGGGGGATCAATCAGCCCCAGCATTTT	CASMRGGINQPQHF
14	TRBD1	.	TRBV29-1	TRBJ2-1	TGCAGCGTTGAATCTGGGACAGCCTACAATGAGCAGTTCTTC	CSVESGTAYNEQFF
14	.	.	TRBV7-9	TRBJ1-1	TGTGCCAGCAGCTTAGGGGGGCAAGTCACTGAAGCTTTCTTT	CASSLGGQVTEAFF
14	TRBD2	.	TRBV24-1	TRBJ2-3	TGTGCCACCAGTGATTCTCTAGCGGCAGGGACGCAGTATTTT	CATSDSLAAGTQYF
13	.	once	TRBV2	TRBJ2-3	TGTGCCAGCAGTGGCTACAGGGCAGATACGCAGTATTTT	CASSGYRADTQYF
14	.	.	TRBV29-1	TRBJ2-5	TGCAGCGTAATTGGTCTAACAGGGTTGGAGACCCAGTACTTC	CSVIGLTGLETQYF
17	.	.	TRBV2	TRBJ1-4	TGTGCCAGCAGCCAAGCCCCAATGGGAGGAAATGGTGAAAAACTGTTTTTT	CASSQAPMGGNGEKLFF
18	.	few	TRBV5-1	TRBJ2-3	.	CASSFYICGTSGSDTQYF
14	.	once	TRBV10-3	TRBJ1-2	TGTGCCATCAGTGTTCAGGCGACGGGGTCTGGCTACACCTTC	CAISVQATGSGYTF
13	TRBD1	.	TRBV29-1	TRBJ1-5	TGCACCGCGGGACAGAATAGCAATCAGCCCCAGCATTTT	CTAGQNSNQPQHF
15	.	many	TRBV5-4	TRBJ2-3	TGTGCCAGCAGCTTGGGGCGGGCGAGCACAGATACGCAGTATTTT	CASSLGRASTDTQYF
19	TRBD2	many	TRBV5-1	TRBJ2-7	TGCGCCAGCAGCTTGGGGGCCCCTACTAGCGCCGTATACTCCTACGAGCAGTACTTC	CASSLGAPTSAVYSYEQYF
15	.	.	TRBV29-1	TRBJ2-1	TGCAGCGTTGATCCGCCTGGACCGTATCGCAATGAGCAGTTCTTC	CSVDPPGPYRNEQFF
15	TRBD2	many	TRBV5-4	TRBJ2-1	TGTGCCAGCAGCTCCACTAGCGGGTTTTACAATGAGCAGTTCTTC	CASSSTSGFYNEQFF
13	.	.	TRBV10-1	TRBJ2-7	TGCGCCAGCAGTGATCGGAGAGCCTACGAGCAGTACTTC	CASSDRRAYEQYF
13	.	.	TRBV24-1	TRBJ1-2	TGTGCCACCAGTGACTCAGCTAACTATGGCTACACCTTC	CATSDSANYGYTF
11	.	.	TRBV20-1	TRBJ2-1	TGCAGTGCTAGATCCCCTTTAGGGCAGCTCTTC	CSARSPLGQLF
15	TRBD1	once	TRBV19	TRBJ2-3	TGTGCCAGTAGTCAGGGGGACATTAGCACAGATACACAGTATTTT	CASSQGDISTDTQYF
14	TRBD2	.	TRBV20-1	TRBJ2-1	TGCAGTGCTGGGGGTAGCGGGGGGGCCAATGAGCAGTTCTTC	CSAGGSGGANEQFF
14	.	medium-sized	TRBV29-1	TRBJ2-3	TGCAGCGTTCGTCCTCGCGGTAGCACAGATACGCAGTATTTT	CSVRPRGSTDTQYF
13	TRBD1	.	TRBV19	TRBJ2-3	TGTGCCAGCGGACAGGCTAGCACAGATACGCAGTATTTT	CASGQASTDTQYF
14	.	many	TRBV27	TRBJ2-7	TGTGCCAGCAGTTCCACGACCGGTTACTACGAGCAGTACTTC	CASSSTTGYYEQYF